Following are 10 T cell receptor beta chains from one sample sequenced in a study of blood T cell repertoires in COVID-19. This table comes from immunoSEQ multiplex PCR, and its TCRdb copy is limited to in-frame clones, with some not included. This table holds some 120,000 clones, almost 85% found once. The sequenced sample consisted of peripheral blood. All receptors come from a woman aged 25 to 39 who had recovered from COVID-19.

V usage is TRBV4-1 and J usage is TRBJ1-5; 10 bases match TRBD1. With 3 bases clipped from V and 6 bases from J, the junction kept 8 bases outside the gene matches. The CDR3 sequence is 16 residues long. Germline V gives CDR1 MGHRA, CDR2 YSYEKL. The DNA for the CDR3 is TGCGCCAGCAGCCAGGGGGACAGGGGTTTTCGTCAGCCCCAGCATTTT. This translates into CASSQGDRGFRQPQHF.

This clone was picked up one time. This chain uses TRBV6-5 with TRBJ2-7; possible D gene TRBD1, 7 bases. This CDR3 spans 16 amino acids. Trimming removed 0 bases from V and 5 bases from J, with 17 bases in between. CDR1 and CDR2 from the germline V gene are MNHEY and SVGAGI. The CDR3 region has the DNA TGTGCCAGCAGTTACTCGGTCGCCAGGGGGGTCAACGAGCAGTACTTC. Its protein product is CASSYSVARGVNEQYF.

This chain uses TRBV7-9 with TRBJ1-1, with D maybe TRBD1 (5 bases). The CDR3 has 13 residues. The V gene's germline CDR1 is SEHNR and CDR2 FQNEAQ (reference sequence). V lost 5 bases, J lost 4 bases, and 11 bases lay in between. CDR3 loop: CASSPYGGTEAFF. CDR3 sequence (DNA): TGTGCCAGCAGCCCCTACGGGGGCACTGAAGCTTTCTTT.

The chain employs TRBV4-2 and TRBJ1-6; 8 nucleotides agree with TRBD1. In germline, CDR1 is LGHNA, CDR2 YNFKEQ. After removal of 1 base from V and 2 bases from J, the junction contained 1 base not matched to a gene. This CDR3 is 16 amino acids long. The CDR3 reads CASSQAQGAYNSPLHF. The CDR3 DNA is TGTGCCAGCAGCCAAGCACAGGGGGCCTATAATTCACCCCTCCACTTT.

The chain is built from TRBV18 and TRBJ2-7; a possible D gene is TRBD2 (5 bases). There are 14 residues in the CDR3. Germline assignment: CDR1 KGHSH and CDR2 LQKENI. With 0 bases removed from V and 1 base from J, the gap between germline ends came to 7 bases. The CDR3 region is CASSPPEGSYEQYF. The DNA of the CDR3 is TGTGCCAGCTCACCACCTGAGGGTTCCTACGAGCAGTACTTC.

The gene calls are TRBV5-4 and TRBJ2-7; 8 bases line up with TRBD1. The CDR3 is made up of 14 amino acids. Germline CDR1 is SGHNT and CDR2 is YYREEE (reference sequence). After removal of 0 bases from V and 2 bases from J, the junction contained 1 base not matched to a gene. CDR3 DNA sequence: TGTGCCAGCAGCTTGGAACAGGGGGCCTACGAGCAGTACTTC. This encodes CASSLEQGAYEQYF. Full variable domain (outside the CDR3, taken from reference TRBV5-4 and TRBJ2-7): ETGVTQSPTHLIKTRGQQVTLRCSSQSGHNTVSWYQQALGQGPQFIFQYYREEENGRGNFPPRFSGLQFPNYSSELNVNALELDDSALYLCASSLEQGAYEQYFGPGTRLTVT.

V and J are TRBV25-1 and TRBJ2-7; weak D call: TRBD1 (5 bases). Germline CDR1 and CDR2: MGHDK and SYGVNS. The CDR3 is made up of 11 amino acids. V was cut by 8 bases and J by 3 bases, with 8 bases left in between. CDR3 sequence: CASGRGYEQYF. For the CDR3, the DNA is TGTGCCAGCGGTAGGGGCTACGAGCAGTACTTC.

This chain links TRBV2 with TRBJ2-1; 7 bases map to TRBD2. This CDR3 has 15 residues. V shed 7 bases, J shed 4 bases, and the junction held 10 bases outside the gene matches. Looked up from germline, CDR1 is SNHLY and CDR2 is FYNNEI. The CDR3 loop is CASTRDSGLYNEQFF. CDR3 nucleotide sequence: TGTGCCAGCACCAGGGATAGCGGGCTATACAATGAGCAGTTCTTC.

On this clone itself: Other nucleotide sequences from this sample produce the same CDR3. This chain joins TRBV27 and TRBJ1-1; the D is unclear. The CDR3 has 13 amino acids. V gave up 3 bases and J gave up 1 base, with 6 bases separating them. Germline CDR1 is MNHEY and CDR2 is SMNVEV (reference sequence). The DNA of the CDR3 is TGTGCCAGCAGTTTCCCGGGGAACACTGAAGCTTTCTTT. Amino acids: CASSFPGNTEAFF.

This clone was observed a single time. DNA for the CDR3: TGCGCCAGCAGCTCCGGCCCCGGACAGGGCCAAAAACTGTTTTTT. It codes for CASSSGPGQGQKLFF. This chain joins TRBV5-1 and TRBJ1-4, with 8 bases aligning to TRBD1. This CDR3 comprises 15 residues. Trimming cost V 3 bases and J 9 bases; bases outside gene matches: 10. Germline V lookup: CDR1 SGHRS, CDR2 YFSETQ. Full variable domain (outside the CDR3, taken from reference TRBV5-1 and TRBJ1-4): KAGVTQTPRYLIKTRGQQVTLSCSPISGHRSVSWYQQTPGQGLQFLFEYFSETQRNKGNFPGRFSGRQFSNSRSEMNVSTLELGDSALYLCASSSGPGQGQKLFFGSGTQLSVL.